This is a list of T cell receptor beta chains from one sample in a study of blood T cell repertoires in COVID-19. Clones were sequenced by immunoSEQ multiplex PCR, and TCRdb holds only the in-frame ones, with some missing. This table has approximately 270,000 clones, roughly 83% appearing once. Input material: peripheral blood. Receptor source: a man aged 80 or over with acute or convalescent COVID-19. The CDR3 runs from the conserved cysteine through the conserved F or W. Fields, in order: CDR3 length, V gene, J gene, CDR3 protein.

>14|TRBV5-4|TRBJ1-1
CASSLYTGSGEAFF
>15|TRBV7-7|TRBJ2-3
CASSPGTSGTDTQYF
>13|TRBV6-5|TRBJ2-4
CASRLLGGVGQYF
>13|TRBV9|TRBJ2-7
CASSGKGPYEQYF
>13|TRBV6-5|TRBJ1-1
CASDRGGNTEAFF
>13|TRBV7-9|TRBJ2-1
CASSHGTYNEQFF
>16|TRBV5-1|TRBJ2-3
CASSSRAGGPPDTQYF
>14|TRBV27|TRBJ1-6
CASSFRGPSSPLHF
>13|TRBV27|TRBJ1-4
CASSRQGAEKLFF
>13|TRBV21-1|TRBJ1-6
CASSSWGGSPLHF
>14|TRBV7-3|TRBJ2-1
CASSAYDRGNEQFF
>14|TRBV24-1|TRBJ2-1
CATSGFLAGDEQFF
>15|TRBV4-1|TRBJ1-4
CASSVKDRPNEKLFF
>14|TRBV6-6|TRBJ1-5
CASSSPTGEGPQHF
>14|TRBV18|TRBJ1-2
CASSPPGILNGYTF
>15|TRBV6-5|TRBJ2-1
CASRIAGGSYNEQFF
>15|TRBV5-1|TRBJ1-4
CASSLAGGLNEKLFF
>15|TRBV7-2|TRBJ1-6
CASSLGAGSNSPLHF
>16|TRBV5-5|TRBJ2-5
CASSPEGQRVGETQYF
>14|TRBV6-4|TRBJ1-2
CASSEWASGYGYTF
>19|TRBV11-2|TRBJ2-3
CASSPRGGLAGEHTDTQYF
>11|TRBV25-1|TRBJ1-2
CATTGLKGYTF
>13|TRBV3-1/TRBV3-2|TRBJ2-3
CASSPQATDTQYF
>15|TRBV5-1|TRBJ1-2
CASSSGTGEGYGYTF
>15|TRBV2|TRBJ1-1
CASRGQGARYTEAFF
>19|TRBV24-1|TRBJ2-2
CATSASQRAGGPPTGELFF
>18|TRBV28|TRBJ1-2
CASSSGYNRGRNPSGYTF
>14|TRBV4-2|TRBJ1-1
CASSQDSSNTEAFF
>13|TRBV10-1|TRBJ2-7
CASSRDRVLEQYF